This TCR beta chain emerged from a study of T cells after yellow fever vaccination. TCRdb called the 5' RACE reads again in MiXCR, with one record for every CDR3 protein. The table lists roughly 520,000 distinct CDR3 sequences, just over 20% of them singletons, with about 15% in the top ten. This CDR3 has 15 amino acids. Germline V gene data show CDR1 as SGHNT and CDR2 as YYREEE (reference sequence). Unmatched junction bases numbered 6, after V lost 4 bases and J lost 1 base. The source was PBMCs, collected about 20 days after the first yellow fever vaccination. The chain employs TRBV5-4 and TRBJ1-1, with 8 bases matching TRBD1. The TCR was taken from a young man who received the YFV17D yellow fever vaccine. CDR3 region: CASSGSGQGNTEAFF. The DNA for the CDR3 is TGTGCCAGCAGCGGCTCAGGACAGGGGAACACTGAAGCTTTCTTT.